These T cell receptor beta chains were read from a single sample in a study of cytomegalovirus exposure and HLA in healthy donors. Sequencing was performed with immunoSEQ multiplex PCR; in TCRdb, only in-frame clones are kept and a portion is missing. The sample yields some 150,000 clones, more than 70% seen once. The sample was PBMCs. These receptors came from a young man in good health and CMV-seronegative. The CDR3 runs from the conserved cysteine through the conserved F or W. A D gene is named only where the DNA matches it firmly. Clone size is shown for a subset of rows, as once, few, many or a class of expanded clone.

j_call: TRBJ1-1; clone_size: once; v_call: TRBV7-6; d_call: .; cdr3_nt: TGTGCCAGCAGGAACGGGTCCGGACTACTCATGAACACTGAAGCTTTCTTT; cdr3_aa: CASRNGSGLLMNTEAFF
j_call: TRBJ1-3; clone_size: once; v_call: TRBV6-5; d_call: .; cdr3_nt: TGTGCCAGCAGACGAGACAGCTCTGGAAACACCATATATTTT; cdr3_aa: CASRRDSSGNTIYF
j_call: TRBJ1-2; clone_size: .; v_call: TRBV18; d_call: TRBD1; cdr3_nt: TGTGCCAGCTCACCGGACAGGGTTGGTGGCTACACCTTC; cdr3_aa: CASSPDRVGGYTF
j_call: TRBJ1-5; clone_size: once; v_call: TRBV7-9; d_call: .; cdr3_nt: TGTGCCAGCAGCCCTCCAGGCAGAGACAATCAGCCCCAGCATTTT; cdr3_aa: CASSPPGRDNQPQHF
j_call: TRBJ1-3; clone_size: .; v_call: TRBV27; d_call: TRBD1; cdr3_nt: TGTGCCAGCAAGGGAAACAGGGGAACTGGAAACACCATATATTTT; cdr3_aa: CASKGNRGTGNTIYF
j_call: TRBJ2-1; clone_size: .; v_call: TRBV7-7; d_call: .; cdr3_nt: TGTGCTAGCAGCTTAGATGGCCAGGTCGGCAATGAGCAGTTCTTC; cdr3_aa: CASSLDGQVGNEQFF
j_call: TRBJ1-6; clone_size: .; v_call: TRBV28; d_call: .; cdr3_nt: TGTGCCAGCAGTTTGGGCCAGACACCCCTCCACTTT; cdr3_aa: CASSLGQTPLHF
j_call: TRBJ2-2; clone_size: .; v_call: TRBV5-1; d_call: .; cdr3_nt: TGCGCCAGCAGCTTGGAAACTCGGGGGATCTACACCGGGGAGCTGTTTTTT; cdr3_aa: CASSLETRGIYTGELFF
j_call: TRBJ1-5; clone_size: .; v_call: TRBV7-2; d_call: TRBD1; cdr3_nt: TGTGCCAGCAGCTTATCCTGGACAGGACCCAATCAGCCCCAGCATTTT; cdr3_aa: CASSLSWTGPNQPQHF
j_call: TRBJ1-1; clone_size: once; v_call: TRBV4-3; d_call: .; cdr3_nt: TGCGCCAGCAGCCAAGATGCCACTGGGAGGAACACTGAAGCTTTCTTT; cdr3_aa: CASSQDATGRNTEAFF
j_call: TRBJ2-1; clone_size: .; v_call: TRBV6-5; d_call: .; cdr3_nt: TGTGCCAGCAGTTACTCCGGCGCAGGCTCCTACAATGAGCAGTTCTTC; cdr3_aa: CASSYSGAGSYNEQFF
j_call: TRBJ1-2; clone_size: many; v_call: TRBV7-9; d_call: .; cdr3_nt: TGTGCCAGCACTCGGGGGGCGGATGGCTACACCTTC; cdr3_aa: CASTRGADGYTF
j_call: TRBJ1-5; clone_size: .; v_call: TRBV6-5; d_call: .; cdr3_nt: TGTGCCAGCAGTTCACAAGGGGGCAATCAGCCCCAGCATTTT; cdr3_aa: CASSSQGGNQPQHF
j_call: TRBJ1-1; clone_size: .; v_call: TRBV27; d_call: .; cdr3_nt: TGTGCCAGCAGTTCTACCACTGGGGCGGTAGCTTTCTTT; cdr3_aa: CASSSTTGAVAFF
j_call: TRBJ1-5; clone_size: .; v_call: TRBV28; d_call: .; cdr3_nt: TGTGCCAGCAGTTTAGGACCACAGGAAAGTCGCAATCAGCCCCAGCATTTT; cdr3_aa: CASSLGPQESRNQPQHF
j_call: TRBJ1-3; clone_size: .; v_call: TRBV4-1; d_call: .; cdr3_nt: TGCGCCAGCAGCCAAGATGAGGGGGTGGGAAACACCATATATTTT; cdr3_aa: CASSQDEGVGNTIYF
j_call: TRBJ1-2; clone_size: .; v_call: TRBV6-5; d_call: TRBD1; cdr3_nt: TGTGCCAGCAGTCTTACAGGGGTCTATGGCTACACCTTC; cdr3_aa: CASSLTGVYGYTF
j_call: TRBJ1-5; clone_size: .; v_call: TRBV7-8; d_call: .; cdr3_nt: TGTGCCAGCAGCTTATCAGGAAATCAGCCCCAGCATTTT; cdr3_aa: CASSLSGNQPQHF
j_call: TRBJ2-5; clone_size: .; v_call: TRBV5-4; d_call: TRBD2; cdr3_nt: TGTGCCAGCAGCGACCGGGACTACATGTACTTC; cdr3_aa: CASSDRDYMYF